The 30 T cell receptor beta chains in this list originate from one sample, sequenced in a study of cytomegalovirus exposure and HLA in healthy donors. It was with 60 Vbeta and 13 Jbeta primers that the PCR ran. Produced via immunoSEQ multiplex PCR; TCRdb's table is partial and in-frame only. This table has roughly 60,000 clones, 65% to 75% appearing once. Sequencing was done on a sample of PBMCs. The receptor source for this set is a woman aged 30 to 39 in good health and CMV-seronegative.

The chain is built from TRBV7-8 and TRBJ1-5, with D perhaps TRBD1 (5 bases). V lost 0 bases, J lost 6 bases, and 9 bases lay in between. CDR1 and CDR2 from the germline V gene are SGHVS and FQNEAQ. The length of the CDR3 is 14 residues. The CDR3 is CASSLAGEGQPQHF. The CDR3 DNA follows: TGTGCCAGCAGCTTAGCAGGGGAGGGTCAGCCCCAGCATTTT.

This chain connects TRBV6-4 to TRBJ1-1; D not resolved. Germline V gene data show CDR1 as MRHNA and CDR2 as SNTAGT. Trimming took off 6 bases at V and 3 bases at J, with 11 bases between the two ends. This CDR3 spans 13 amino acids. CDR3 sequence (DNA): TGTGCCAGCAGGTACATGGGAGACACTGAAGCTTTCTTT. Translating it yields CASRYMGDTEAFF.

The V and J genes are TRBV19 and TRBJ2-1; the match to TRBD1 covers 10 bases. Germline trimming cut 11 bases from V and 6 bases from J; bases unmatched to any gene: 7. The CDR3 consists of 13 residues. Germline lookup yields CDR1 LNHDA and CDR2 SQIVND (reference sequence). CDR3 nucleotide sequence: TGTGCCTCCCGGGACAGGGGTACCAATGAGCAGTTCTTC. Its protein product is CASRDRGTNEQFF.

Here the CDR3 DNA reads TGTGCCAGCTCACGGGACACCTTGAACACTGAAGCTTTCTTT. Its protein product is CASSRDTLNTEAFF. This chain connects TRBV18 to TRBJ1-1; maybe TRBD1 (6 bases). The CDR3 spans 14 residues. Trimming removed 4 bases from V and 0 bases from J, with 9 bases in between. From germline, CDR1 is KGHSH and CDR2 LQKENI.

V gene TRBV27 combines with J gene TRBJ2-7; TRBD2 agrees at 7 bases. The CDR3 extends over 14 amino acids. Germline CDR1 is MNHEY and CDR2 is SMNVEV (reference sequence). Trimming cost V 2 bases and J 5 bases; bases outside gene matches: 6. As DNA, the CDR3 is TGTGCCAGCAGTTTAAGGGGAGGGCCCCACGAGCAGTACTTC. Encoded protein: CASSLRGGPHEQYF.

The gene calls are TRBV18 and TRBJ2-7, with 8 nucleotides matching TRBD1. The germline gives CDR1 KGHSH, CDR2 LQKENI. V dropped 3 bases and J dropped 6; count of bases not matched to a gene: 13. There are 16 residues in the CDR3. CDR3 region: CASSPVVSQGAVEQYF. CDR3 bases: TGTGCCAGCTCACCCGTCGTGTCCCAGGGGGCGGTCGAGCAGTACTTC.

The CDR3 region is CASSSNRSLNTEAFF. CDR3 bases: TGTGCCAGCAGCTCAAACAGGTCCCTGAACACTGAAGCTTTCTTT. The J gene is TRBJ1-1, the V gene TRBV5-5; maybe TRBD1 (5 bases). The V end lost 3 bases, the J end lost 0 bases, and 12 bases lay between the germline ends. The CDR3 sequence is 15 residues long. CDR1 and CDR2 (germline): SGHKS, YYEKEE (reference sequence). Full variable domain (outside the CDR3, taken from reference TRBV5-5 and TRBJ1-1): DAGVTQSPTHLIKTRGQQVTLRCSPISGHKSVSWYQQVLGQGPQFIFQYYEKEERGRGNFPDRFSARQFPNYSSELNVNALLLGDSALYLCASSSNRSLNTEAFFGQGTRLTVV.

J is TRBJ2-3 and V is TRBV10-1; no clear D gene. CDR1 is WNHNN, CDR2 SYGVQD, per germline (reference sequence). The CDR3 length is 15 residues. The V end was cut by 0 bases, the J end by 1 base, with 8 bases between. Written as DNA, the CDR3 is TGCGCCAGCAGTGAGTCGAATCTAGGCACAGATACGCAGTATTTT. Amino acid sequence: CASSESNLGTDTQYF.

This clone was seen a single time. This chain uses TRBV7-6 with TRBJ2-4; possibly TRBD2 for D (6 bases). Looked up from germline, CDR1 is SGHVS and CDR2 is FNYEAQ. V was pared by 1 base and J by 5 bases, with 15 bases between. The CDR3 covers 16 residues. This CDR3 reads CASSLGWRDQENIQYF. As DNA, the CDR3 is TGTGCCAGCAGCTTAGGTTGGCGGGACCAAGAAAACATTCAGTACTTC.

This chain connects TRBV13 to TRBJ1-6, with D unresolved. V gave up 5 bases and J gave up 7 bases, with 9 bases separating them. Germline V gene data show CDR1 as PRHDT and CDR2 as FYEKMQ (reference sequence). The CDR3 is made up of 13 amino acids. The CDR3 spells CASSRSRNSPLHF. CDR3 nucleotides: TGTGCCAGCAGCCGCAGCAGGAATTCACCCCTCCACTTT. Complete variable domain (other parts from reference TRBV13 and TRBJ1-6): AAGVIQSPRHLIKEKRETATLKCYPIPRHDTVYWYQQGPGQDPQFLISFYEKMQSDKGSIPDRFSAQQFSDYHSELNMSSLELGDSALYFCASSRSRNSPLHFGNGTRLTVT.

In DNA, the CDR3 is TGTGCCAGCAGCGTAGGGTCGGACAGGGCTTTCAATGGGGCCAACGTCCTGACTTTC. Residues: CASSVGSDRAFNGANVLTF. This sequence joins TRBV9 and TRBJ2-6; 8 bases match TRBD1. Germline V gene sequence: CDR1 SGDLS, CDR2 YYNGEE. J lost 3 bases, V lost 0 bases, and 11 bases had no gene match. The CDR3 is 19 amino acids.

V usage is TRBV7-9 and J usage is TRBJ2-1; D remains ambiguous. Per germline, CDR1 SEHNR and CDR2 FQNEAQ (reference sequence). Trimming removed 3 bases from V and 2 bases from J, with 11 bases in between. The CDR3 length is 15 residues. As DNA, the CDR3 is TGTGCCAGCAGCTTCGATGGCGGCCCCTACAATGAGCAGTTCTTC. It yields the protein CASSFDGGPYNEQFF. Together with reference TRBV7-9 and TRBJ2-1, the CDR3 gives the full variable domain: DTGVSQNPRHKITKRGQNVTFRCDPISEHNRLYWYRQTLGQGPEFLTYFQNEAQLEKSRLLSDRFSAERPKGSFSTLEIQRTEQGDSAMYLCASSFDGGPYNEQFFGPGTRLTVL.

A single count supports this clone. V gene TRBV5-4 combines with J gene TRBJ1-4, with 9 bases lining up with TRBD1. With V trimmed by 4 bases and J by 4 bases, 2 bases remained unmatched. CDR1 and CDR2 (germline): SGHNT, YYREEE (reference sequence). CDR3 length equals 14 residues. CDR3 sequence: CASSPTGGNEKLFF. The CDR3, as DNA: TGTGCCAGCAGCCCGACAGGGGGTAATGAAAAACTGTTTTTT.

The V call is TRBV5-6, the J call TRBJ2-7, with a tentative D call TRBD1 (5 bases). In germline, CDR1 is SGHDT, CDR2 YYEEEE. The CDR3 is 15 amino acids. Trimming took 1 base from V and 6 from J, leaving 17 bases between them. CDR3 region: CASSLKAGYAPEQYF. For the CDR3, the DNA is TGTGCCAGCAGCTTGAAGGCAGGGTATGCCCCCGAGCAGTACTTC.

The chain has TRBV30 and TRBJ2-1; 8 bases align to TRBD2. The CDR3 totals 14 residues. Trimming removed 2 bases from V and 5 bases from J; junction bases left unmatched: 5. Looked up from germline, CDR1 is GTSNPN and CDR2 is SVGIG (reference sequence). The CDR3 region is CAWSKTSGHNEQFF. The CDR3 DNA follows: TGTGCCTGGAGTAAAACTAGCGGTCACAATGAGCAGTTCTTC.

The genes are TRBV23-1 and TRBJ2-2; no firm D call. TRBV23-1 is given ORF status, its function remaining uncertain. There are 17 residues in the CDR3. V was trimmed by 0 bases and J by 6 bases, leaving 17 bases between them. The CDR3 coding sequence is TGCGCCAGCAGTCAATCTAAGGTCTCCCCGGCGGCCGGGGAGCTGTTTTTT. Translated, it gives CASSQSKVSPAAGELFF.

This chain joins TRBV7-9 and TRBJ1-1; 12 bases match TRBD1. This CDR3 has 16 amino acids. With 5 bases clipped from V and 2 bases from J, the junction kept 6 bases outside the gene matches. Germline lookup yields CDR1 SEHNR and CDR2 FQNEAQ (reference sequence). The CDR3 bases are TGTGCCAGCAGCACCGGGACAGGGGGCTATAACACTGAAGCTTTCTTT. Translation gives CASSTGTGGYNTEAFF.

The V call is TRBV6-4, the J call TRBJ2-1; 12 bases agree with TRBD2. CDR3 length: 15 amino acids. Unmatched junction bases numbered 6, after V lost 6 bases and J lost 6 bases. Per the germline V gene, CDR1 is MRHNA and CDR2 is SNTAGT. CDR3 region: CASSPEGLAGNEQFF. CDR3 in DNA: TGTGCCAGCAGCCCGGAGGGACTAGCGGGCAATGAGCAGTTCTTC.

The chain couples TRBV9 to TRBJ2-1; 9 nucleotides agree with TRBD1. The germline CDR1 and CDR2 sequences are SGDLS and YYNGEE. V was clipped by 4 bases and J by 4 bases; unmatched bases: 9. CDR3 length equals 16 residues. The CDR3: CASSPPGQGSYNEQFF. DNA of the CDR3: TGTGCCAGCAGCCCGCCGGGACAGGGAAGTTACAATGAGCAGTTCTTC.

This rearrangement joins TRBV5-4 to TRBJ2-2; 8 positions match TRBD1. The CDR3 is made up of 16 amino acids. Germline lookup yields CDR1 SGHNT and CDR2 YYREEE (reference sequence). Trimming at V came to 4 bases and at J to 6 bases, leaving 11 bases not matched to a gene. CDR3 region: CASSTGDQGAPGELFF. CDR3 in DNA: TGTGCCAGCAGCACCGGGGATCAGGGGGCCCCCGGGGAGCTGTTTTTT.

This rearrangement joins TRBV19 to TRBJ2-3; TRBD2 aligns across 14 bases. The germline CDR1 and CDR2 sequences are LNHDA and SQIVND (reference sequence). V lost 10 bases and J lost 2; bases outside the gene matches: 5. This CDR3 has 15 residues. CDR3 DNA: TGTGCCACCCGACTAGCGGGAGGGTACACAGATACGCAGTATTTT. This gives the protein CATRLAGGYTDTQYF.

This clone has just a few counts. This chain connects TRBV28 to TRBJ1-2; D remains ambiguous. This CDR3 has 13 residues. The V end lost 2 bases, the J end lost 7 bases, and 11 bases lay between the germline ends. In germline, CDR1 is MDHEN, CDR2 SYDVKM. The DNA for the CDR3 is TGTGCCAGCAGTTTAAACCCAGGCACTGGCTACACCTTC. Translation: CASSLNPGTGYTF.

V usage is TRBV12-5 and J usage is TRBJ2-2, with TRBD1 identical over 9 bases. J was trimmed by 1 base and V by 1 base; bases with no gene match: 4. In germline, CDR1 is LGHNT, CDR2 FRNRAP. This CDR3 region has 17 residues. This CDR3 reads CASGLDSGQGNTGELFF. The CDR3 nucleotides are TGTGCTAGTGGTTTGGACTCGGGACAGGGGAACACCGGGGAGCTGTTTTTT.

The gene calls are TRBV6-5 and TRBJ2-2; no definite D call. Per the germline V gene, CDR1 is MNHEY and CDR2 is SVGAGI. This CDR3 has 16 amino acids. V dropped 2 bases and J dropped 3 bases, with 13 bases sitting between them. CDR3 protein: CASSYGPSLYTGELFF. DNA for the CDR3: TGTGCCAGCAGTTACGGGCCATCTTTATACACCGGGGAGCTGTTTTTT.

Turning to this clone: Other nucleotide sequences from this sample produce the same CDR3. This sequence joins TRBV19 and TRBJ2-1; 15 bases map to TRBD2. The CDR3 is made up of 17 amino acids. V lost 4 bases and J lost 1; bases outside the gene matches: 2. Germline loops: CDR1 LNHDA, CDR2 SQIVND (reference sequence). CDR3 protein: CASSRGLAGGSYNEQFF. In nucleotides, the CDR3 is TGTGCCAGTAGTAGGGGACTAGCGGGAGGATCCTACAATGAGCAGTTCTTC.

The V call is TRBV9, the J call TRBJ2-3; 7 bases are a match to TRBD1. The CDR3 extends over 14 amino acids. The trim removed 4 bases at V and 8 bases at J, leaving 10 bases unmatched. Germline CDR1 reads SGDLS; CDR2 reads YYNGEE. CDR3 region: CASSSPGTVLTQYF. DNA for the CDR3: TGTGCCAGCAGCTCTCCCGGGACAGTTCTTACGCAGTATTTT.

V is TRBV6-1 and J is TRBJ1-5; the D is unclear. V lost 11 bases and J 2 bases, leaving 16 bases between the germline ends. Looked up from germline, CDR1 is MNHNS and CDR2 is SASEGT. This CDR3 is built from 14 residues. CDR3 nucleotides: TGTGCCGGCTCTTTGGAGAATGGCAATCAGCCCCAGCATTTT. Translated: CAGSLENGNQPQHF.

Only a few counts were recorded for this clone. CDR3 DNA: TGTGCCAGCAGCTTAGGGGGACAGTCGCAAGAGACCCAGTACTTC. It encodes CASSLGGQSQETQYF. The gene calls are TRBV7-2 and TRBJ2-5; 7 bases agree with TRBD1. The V segment lost 1 base and the J segment 2 bases; nucleotides outside the gene matches: 4. The CDR3 contains 15 residues. Germline lookup yields CDR1 SGHTA and CDR2 FQGNSA.

The gene calls are TRBV9 and TRBJ2-7, with 9 bases identical to TRBD1. The germline V gene has CDR1 SGDLS and CDR2 YYNGEE. The CDR3 loop spans 14 amino acids. V was pared by 1 base and J by 4 bases, with 3 bases of the junction left unmatched. The CDR3 region is CASSVTGQGYEQYF. The CDR3 DNA sequence: TGTGCCAGCAGCGTAACGGGACAGGGATACGAGCAGTACTTC. The full variable domain, in which reference TRBV9 and TRBJ2-7 provide the parts outside the CDR3, is DSGVTQTPKHLITATGQRVTLRCSPRSGDLSVYWYQQSLDQGLQFLIQYYNGEERAKGNILERFSAQQFPDLHSELNLSSLELGDSALYFCASSVTGQGYEQYFGPGTRLTVT.

V gene TRBV5-1 combines with J gene TRBJ1-5; 10 bases fit TRBD1. CDR3 length: 18 amino acids. The V gene's germline CDR1 is SGHRS and CDR2 YFSETQ. J gave up 0 bases and V 4 bases, and 10 bases lay outside the gene matches. The CDR3 sequence is CASSPGGTGDYSNQPQHF. The CDR3 bases are TGCGCCAGCAGCCCGGGGGGGACAGGGGACTATAGCAATCAGCCCCAGCATTTT.